This T cell receptor beta chain was profiled in a study of OX40 agonist ivuxolimab in advanced cancers. Whole-study context: Clinicians treated patients with ivuxolimab, an agonistic anti-OX40 (CD134) antibody. General study points: There was clonal expansion of CD4+ and CD8+ blood T cells by week 6 at 0.1 to 3.0 mg/kg. Which antigen the expanded peripheral T cells recognized is unknown.

Germline loops: CDR1 SEHNR, CDR2 FQNEAQ (reference sequence). V lost 4 bases to trimming and J lost 5 bases, with 17 bases between them. This CDR3 contains 15 residues. Notes on this clone: Its antigen is not known.

The assay was immunoSEQ multiplex PCR, and TCRdb's table has in-frame clones only and misses some. The sample contains approximately 81,000 clones, more than 70% of which appear only once. Blood was sampled at baseline, cycle 4 day 1, and cycle 7 day 1. The clonotype was recovered from an adult with an advanced solid tumor such as melanoma, head and neck, liver or kidney cancer. This specimen consisted of CD4+ or CD8+ T cells sorted from blood, obtained in a trial of the OX40 agonist ivuxolimab. The chain combines TRBV7-9 with TRBJ2-5; maybe TRBD2 (6 bases). The CDR3, as DNA: TGTGCCAGCAGCTCGACCGGGGCTGGGGGGGAGACCCAGTACTTC. This gives the protein CASSSTGAGGETQYF. Full variable domain (remainder filled in from reference TRBV7-9 and TRBJ2-5): DTGVSQNPRHKITKRGQNVTFRCDPISEHNRLYWYRQTLGQGPEFLTYFQNEAQLEKSRLLSDRFSAERPKGSFSTLEIQRTEQGDSAMYLCASSSTGAGGETQYFGPGTRLLVL.